The 24 T cell receptor beta chains given below trace back to one sample, sequenced in a study of cytomegalovirus exposure and HLA in healthy donors (dated by TCRdb to between 2016 and 2019). The receptor library was made with the immunoSEQ multiplex PCR assay. The multiplex PCR relied on a mix of 60 forward primers for TCR Vbeta segments and 13 reverse primers for TCR Jbeta segments. TCRdb provides this immuneACCESS table in a form limited to in-frame rearrangements. Some clones are lacking; in checked studies, under half of them reflect an unresolved V gene, and why the rest are absent is not known. This sample lists 150,000 to 200,000 clones; approximately 77% were detected once. The ten largest make up approximately 7% of the sample. What was sequenced was PBMCs. Source of these receptors: a male donor in good health and CMV-seropositive.

For the CDR3, the DNA is TGTGCCAGCAGCCAATTCCGGGACTCCGAGCAGTACTTC. It yields the protein CASSQFRDSEQYF. The V call is TRBV14, the J call TRBJ2-7; D is possibly TRBD2 (6 bases). Trimming shortened V by 2 bases and J by 6 bases, and 11 bases separated the two germline ends. Germline CDR1 and CDR2: SGHDN and FVKESK. This CDR3 comprises 13 residues. The full variable domain, its missing parts supplied by reference TRBV14 and TRBJ2-7, is EAGVTQFPSHSVIEKGQTVTLRCDPISGHDNLYWYRRVMGKEIKFLLHFVKESKQDESGMPNNRFLAERTGGTYSTLKVQPAELEDSGVYFCASSQFRDSEQYFGPGTRLTVT.

The J gene is TRBJ1-2, the V gene TRBV6-5; weak D call: TRBD1 (6 bases). The CDR3 is 14 residues long. Germline loops: CDR1 MNHEY, CDR2 SVGAGI. Deletions cut 5 bases from V and 6 bases from J, with 16 bases between. The CDR3 DNA sequence: TGTGCCAGCAGTCCCGGGGGGCGTATTGATGGCTACACCTTC. It specifies CASSPGGRIDGYTF.

The rearrangement uses TRBV11-3 and TRBJ2-2; 11 bases map to TRBD2. The germline gives CDR1 SGHNT, CDR2 YENEEA. The CDR3 spans 16 residues. The J segment lost 2 bases and the V segment lost 5 bases, leaving 4 bases of the junction unmatched. This chain's CDR3 is CASSRGLADNTGELFF. The DNA of the CDR3 is TGTGCCAGCAGCCGGGGACTAGCGGATAACACCGGGGAGCTGTTTTTT. Based on the CDR3 plus reference TRBV11-3 and TRBJ2-2, the full variable domain is EAGVVQSPRYKIIEKKQPVAFWCNPISGHNTLYWYLQNLGQGPELLIRYENEEAVDDSQLPKDRFSAERLKGVDSTLKIQPAELGDSAVYLCASSRGLADNTGELFFGEGSRLTVL.

This sequence joins TRBV15 and TRBJ1-2; the D gene is possibly TRBD1 (5 bases). Germline V gene sequence: CDR1 LNHNV, CDR2 YYDKDF (reference sequence). The CDR3 contains 15 residues. Trimming took off 0 bases at V and 7 bases at J, with 15 bases between the two ends. CDR3 nucleotides: TGTGCCACCAGCAGAGATCGTGGGGGGGGAGGTGGCTACACCTTC. It translates to CATSRDRGGGGGYTF.

The chain links TRBV14 to TRBJ1-2; D perhaps matches TRBD1 (6 bases). V lost 2 bases and J lost 7, with 11 bases in between. CDR3 size: 13 residues. Per the germline V gene, CDR1 is SGHDN and CDR2 is FVKESK. The CDR3 reads CASSQSRTAGYTF. CDR3 nucleotides: TGTGCCAGCAGCCAATCCCGGACAGCTGGCTACACCTTC.

In this sample, this clone turned up a few times. This chain uses TRBV9 with TRBJ1-1, with a weak D call TRBD1 (6 bases). V shed 4 bases and J shed 5 bases, with 12 bases lying between them. Germline V gene data show CDR1 as SGDLS and CDR2 as YYNGEE. The CDR3 runs 13 residues. CDR3 region: CASSRTGWTEAFF. DNA of the CDR3: TGTGCCAGCAGCAGAACAGGGTGGACTGAAGCTTTCTTT.

This clone counts as large. This sequence joins TRBV2 and TRBJ1-1; 9 nucleotides agree with TRBD1. J lost 1 base, V lost 5 bases, and 14 bases had no gene match. Germline V gives CDR1 SNHLY, CDR2 FYNNEI. CDR3 length equals 18 residues. CDR3 nucleotides: TGTGCCAGCAGTCAAGGGCGGACAGGGGTCATTAGGAACACTGAAGCTTTCTTT. Protein: CASSQGRTGVIRNTEAFF.

The rearrangement joins TRBV6-6 to TRBJ1-5, with D possibly TRBD1 on 6 matching bases. The CDR3 is made up of 16 amino acids. Germline V gene lookup returns CDR1 MNHNY and CDR2 SVGAGI (reference sequence). The ends were cut back, 5 bases at V and 8 bases at J, with 22 bases in the middle. CDR3 nucleotide sequence: TGTGCCAGCAGTACCTCAGGGGTCGGTGCGTACGAGCCCCAGCATTTT. Amino acids: CASSTSGVGAYEPQHF.

This chain links TRBV12-5 with TRBJ2-3, with TRBD2 as a possible D gene (6 bases). CDR3 length equals 16 residues. Per germline, CDR1 LGHNT and CDR2 FRNRAP. Trimming cost V 7 bases and J 4 bases, with 21 bases left between them. The CDR3 sequence: CASAPFIRGWADTQYF. The CDR3 bases are TGTGCTAGTGCCCCCTTCATCCGGGGGTGGGCAGATACGCAGTATTTT. The entire variable domain, with the rest obtained from reference TRBV12-5 and TRBJ2-3, is as follows: DARVTQTPRHKVTEMGQEVTMRCQPILGHNTVFWYRQTMMQGLELLAYFRNRAPLDDSGMPKDRFSAEMPDATLATLKIQPSEPRDSAVYFCASAPFIRGWADTQYFGPGTRLTVL.

This chain links TRBV28 with TRBJ2-3, with D possibly TRBD1 on 5 matching bases. CDR3 length: 15 amino acids. V dropped 6 bases and J dropped 5 bases, with 18 bases sitting between them. Germline-derived CDR1 and CDR2 are MDHEN and SYDVKM. CDR3 protein: CASSLLDISGDTQYF. The CDR3 DNA reads TGTGCCAGCAGCCTCTTGGACATCTCGGGAGATACGCAGTATTTT.

The genes are TRBV6-6 and TRBJ1-2, with D perhaps matching TRBD1 (6 bases). Trimming shortened V by 6 bases and J by 8 bases, and 22 bases separated the two germline ends. CDR1 and CDR2 from the germline V gene are MNHNY and SVGAGI (reference sequence). The CDR3 covers 15 residues. DNA of the CDR3: TGTGCCAGCAGAAGATTGGGGGGGCGCTGGGACGGCTACACCTTC. This translates into CASRRLGGRWDGYTF.

The genes are TRBV5-1 and TRBJ1-3; D may be TRBD1 (5 bases). CDR1 and CDR2 (germline): SGHRS, YFSETQ. The CDR3 sequence is 16 residues long. V was pared by 0 bases and J by 4 bases, with 14 bases between. Written as DNA, the CDR3 is TGCGCCAGCAGCTTGGCTGGGGCACGGCACGGAAACACCATATATTTT. Translated: CASSLAGARHGNTIYF.

The chain recombines TRBV11-3 with TRBJ2-3; no clear D. Per the germline V gene, CDR1 is SGHNT and CDR2 is YENEEA. The CDR3 runs to 17 residues. V lost 1 base and J lost 6, with 20 bases in between. CDR3 nucleotides: TGTGCCAGCAGCTTAGGAAGTGGCCCCTCTAAAGCGGATACGCAGTATTTT. Translating it yields CASSLGSGPSKADTQYF.

J is TRBJ1-2 and V is TRBV29-1; 7 nucleotides line up with TRBD1. Germline CDR1 SQVTM, CDR2 ANQGSEA. The CDR3 extends over 15 amino acids. Germline trimming cut 6 bases from V and 0 bases from J; bases unmatched to any gene: 10. The CDR3 sequence is CSVHLGGTANYGYTF. CDR3 in DNA: TGCAGCGTCCACTTAGGGGGGACAGCTAACTATGGCTACACCTTC.

J is TRBJ2-7 and V is TRBV2, with TRBD2 as a possible D gene (6 bases). The CDR3 extends over 16 amino acids. Germline V gene data show CDR1 as SNHLY and CDR2 as FYNNEI. Trimming left V 5 bases short and J 3 bases short, with 20 bases between. The CDR3 spells CASSHSPAGTFYEQYF. The CDR3, as DNA: TGTGCCAGCAGTCATTCCCCGGCGGGAACCTTCTACGAGCAGTACTTC.

V usage is TRBV18 and J usage is TRBJ2-3; 7 bases match TRBD1. The CDR3 runs 14 residues. The germline V gene has CDR1 KGHSH and CDR2 LQKENI. J lost 1 base, V lost 8 bases, and 6 bases had no gene match. This CDR3 is CASADRLGTDTQYF. The CDR3 DNA sequence: TGTGCCAGCGCGGACAGGCTTGGCACAGATACGCAGTATTTT.

The chain links TRBV29-1 to TRBJ2-3; TRBD1 aligns across 8 bases. Trimming cost V 6 bases and J 1 base; bases outside gene matches: 9. The length of the CDR3 is 15 residues. CDR1 is SQVTM, CDR2 ANQGSEA, per germline. Written as DNA, the CDR3 is TGCAGCGTGAGACAGGGGATTCACGGCACAGATACGCAGTATTTT. Amino acids: CSVRQGIHGTDTQYF.

Only a few counts were recorded for this clone. V usage is TRBV2 and J usage is TRBJ1-6; possible D gene TRBD1, 6 bases. The germline V gene has CDR1 SNHLY and CDR2 FYNNEI. V was shortened by 5 bases and J by 14 bases, with 13 bases between the two germline ends. The length of the CDR3 is 12 residues. The CDR3 loop is CASSPQGVTLHF. The CDR3 bases are TGTGCCAGCAGTCCACAGGGAGTGACCCTCCACTTT.

The chain uses TRBV5-4 and TRBJ1-2, with a possible D match to TRBD1 (6 bases). Germline V gene data show CDR1 as SGHNT and CDR2 as YYREEE (reference sequence). Trimming removed 4 bases from V and 4 bases from J, with 17 bases in between. The CDR3 spans 15 residues. The CDR3 loop is CASSPGGGAFYGYTF. As DNA, the CDR3 is TGTGCCAGCAGCCCGGGCGGGGGGGCCTTCTATGGCTACACCTTC. The full variable domain, in which reference TRBV5-4 and TRBJ1-2 provide the parts outside the CDR3, is ETGVTQSPTHLIKTRGQQVTLRCSSQSGHNTVSWYQQALGQGPQFIFQYYREEENGRGNFPPRFSGLQFPNYSSELNVNALELDDSALYLCASSPGGGAFYGYTFGSGTRLTVV.

The V gene is TRBV29-1, the J gene TRBJ1-2; D is perhaps TRBD1 (6 bases). Germline CDR1 and CDR2: SQVTM and ANQGSEA. Deletions cut 3 bases from V and 4 bases from J, with 9 bases between. The CDR3 runs to 12 residues. The CDR3 nucleotides are TGCAGCGTTGACAAGGGGGTCTATGGCTACACCTTC. It codes for CSVDKGVYGYTF.

This rearrangement joins TRBV10-3 to TRBJ2-7; the D gene is possibly TRBD1 (5 bases). Trimming took 8 bases from V and 1 from J, leaving 12 bases between them. This CDR3 comprises 13 residues. In germline, CDR1 is ENHRY, CDR2 SYGVKD. CDR3 bases: TGTGCCATCTCGGTAGGGGAATCCTACGAGCAGTACTTC. Its translation: CAISVGESYEQYF.

This clone turned up a few times. This chain links TRBV2 with TRBJ1-4; D is perhaps TRBD1 (5 bases). CDR1 SNHLY and CDR2 FYNNEI come from the germline V gene. Trimming pared 1 base from V and 3 bases from J, leaving 9 bases between. The CDR3 loop spans 15 amino acids. CDR3 sequence: CASSEVNRSNEKLFF. In DNA form, the CDR3 reads TGTGCCAGCAGTGAAGTGAACAGGTCTAATGAAAAACTGTTTTTT.

The V and J genes are TRBV13 and TRBJ1-2; D unclear. The CDR3 is 12 amino acids. Trimming took 3 bases from V and 1 from J, leaving 3 bases between them. CDR1 is PRHDT and CDR2 is FYEKMQ in the germline V gene (reference sequence). The chain's CDR3 is CASSLSNYGYTF. The CDR3, as DNA: TGTGCCAGCAGCTTGAGTAACTATGGCTACACCTTC.

The rearrangement links TRBV7-9 to TRBJ1-1; D unclear. The V end was cut by 2 bases, the J end by 3 bases, with 10 bases between. The germline gives CDR1 SEHNR, CDR2 FQNEAQ (reference sequence). The length of the CDR3 is 14 residues. The CDR3 DNA reads TGTGCCAGCAGCTTACCGGGGTGGGACACTGAAGCTTTCTTT. This encodes CASSLPGWDTEAFF. The entire variable domain, with the rest obtained from reference TRBV7-9 and TRBJ1-1, is as follows: DTGVSQNPRHKITKRGQNVTFRCDPISEHNRLYWYRQTLGQGPEFLTYFQNEAQLEKSRLLSDRFSAERPKGSFSTLEIQRTEQGDSAMYLCASSLPGWDTEAFFGQGTRLTVV.